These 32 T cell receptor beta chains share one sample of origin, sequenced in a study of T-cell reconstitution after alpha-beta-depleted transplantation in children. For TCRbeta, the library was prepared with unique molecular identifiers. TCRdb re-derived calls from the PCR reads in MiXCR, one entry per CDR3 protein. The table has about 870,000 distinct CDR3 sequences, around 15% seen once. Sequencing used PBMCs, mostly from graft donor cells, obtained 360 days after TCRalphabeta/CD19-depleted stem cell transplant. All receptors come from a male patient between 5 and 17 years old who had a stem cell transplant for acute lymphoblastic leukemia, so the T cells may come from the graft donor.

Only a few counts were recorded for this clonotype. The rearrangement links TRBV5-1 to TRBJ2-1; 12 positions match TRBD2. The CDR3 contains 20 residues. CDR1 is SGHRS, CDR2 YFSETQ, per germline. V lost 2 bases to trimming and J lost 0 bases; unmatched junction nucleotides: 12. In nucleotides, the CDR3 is TGCGCCAGCAGCTTAGGGCGGACTAGCGGGATCCTGAGCTCCTACAATGAGCAGTTCTTC. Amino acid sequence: CASSLGRTSGILSSYNEQFF.

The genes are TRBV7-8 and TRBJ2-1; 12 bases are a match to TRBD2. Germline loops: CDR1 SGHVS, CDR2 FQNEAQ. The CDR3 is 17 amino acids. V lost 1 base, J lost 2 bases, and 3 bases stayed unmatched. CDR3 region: CASSLVASGRAYNEQFF. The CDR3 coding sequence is TGTGCCAGCAGCTTAGTCGCTAGCGGGAGGGCCTACAATGAGCAGTTCTTC.

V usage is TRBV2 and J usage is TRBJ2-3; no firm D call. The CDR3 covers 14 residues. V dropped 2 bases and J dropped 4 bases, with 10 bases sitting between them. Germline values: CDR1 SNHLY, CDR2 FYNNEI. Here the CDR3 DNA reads TGTGCCAGCAGTGAAAGCTGGATCCCAGATACGCAGTATTTT. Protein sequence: CASSESWIPDTQYF.

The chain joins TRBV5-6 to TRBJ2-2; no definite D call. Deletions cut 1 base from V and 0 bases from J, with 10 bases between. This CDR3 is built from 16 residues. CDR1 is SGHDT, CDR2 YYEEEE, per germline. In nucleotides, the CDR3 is TGTGCCAGCAGCTTGATTGGGTTGGCGAACACCGGGGAGCTGTTTTTT. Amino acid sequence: CASSLIGLANTGELFF.

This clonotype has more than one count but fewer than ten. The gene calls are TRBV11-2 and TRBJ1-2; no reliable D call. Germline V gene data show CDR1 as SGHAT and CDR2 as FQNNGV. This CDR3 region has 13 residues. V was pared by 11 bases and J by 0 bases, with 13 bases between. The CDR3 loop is CAWGAFANYGYTF. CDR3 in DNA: TGTGCCTGGGGTGCCTTCGCTAACTATGGCTACACCTTC. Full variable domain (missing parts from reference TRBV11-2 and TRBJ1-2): EAGVAQSPRYKIIEKRQSVAFWCNPISGHATLYWYQQILGQGPKLLIQFQNNGVVDDSQLPKDRFSAERLKGVDSTLKIQPAKLEDSAVYLCAWGAFANYGYTFGSGTRLTVV.

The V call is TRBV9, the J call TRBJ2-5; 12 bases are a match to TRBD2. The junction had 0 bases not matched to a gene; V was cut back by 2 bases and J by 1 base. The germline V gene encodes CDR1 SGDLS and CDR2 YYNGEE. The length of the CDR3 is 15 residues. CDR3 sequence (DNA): TGTGCCAGCAGCGTGACTAGCGGGGGCCAAGAGACCCAGTACTTC. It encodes CASSVTSGGQETQYF.

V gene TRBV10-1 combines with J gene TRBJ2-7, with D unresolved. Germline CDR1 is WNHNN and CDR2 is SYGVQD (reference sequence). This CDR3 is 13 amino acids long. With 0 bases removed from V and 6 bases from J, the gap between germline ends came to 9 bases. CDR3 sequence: CASSESLVREQYF. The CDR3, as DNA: TGCGCCAGCAGTGAGTCGCTAGTCCGCGAGCAGTACTTC.

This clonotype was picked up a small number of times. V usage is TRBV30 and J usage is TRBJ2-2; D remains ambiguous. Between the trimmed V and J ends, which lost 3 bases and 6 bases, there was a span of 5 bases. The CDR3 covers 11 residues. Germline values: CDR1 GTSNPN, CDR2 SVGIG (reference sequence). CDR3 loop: CAWRLAGELFF. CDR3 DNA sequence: TGTGCCTGGAGATTAGCCGGGGAGCTGTTTTTT.

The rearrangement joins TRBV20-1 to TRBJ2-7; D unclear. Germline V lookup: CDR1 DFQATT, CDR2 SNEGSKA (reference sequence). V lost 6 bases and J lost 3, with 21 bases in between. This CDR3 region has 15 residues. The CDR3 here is CSALRDLGRSYEQYF. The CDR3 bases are TGCAGTGCGCTCCGCGACCTCGGACGGAGCTACGAGCAGTACTTC.

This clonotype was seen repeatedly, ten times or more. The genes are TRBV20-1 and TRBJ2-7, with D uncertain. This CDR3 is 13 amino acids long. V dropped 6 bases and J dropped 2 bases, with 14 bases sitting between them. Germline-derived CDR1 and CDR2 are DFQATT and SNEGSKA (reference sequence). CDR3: CSARAGEAYEQYF. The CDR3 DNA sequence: TGCAGTGCCCGCGCCGGCGAGGCCTACGAGCAGTACTTC.

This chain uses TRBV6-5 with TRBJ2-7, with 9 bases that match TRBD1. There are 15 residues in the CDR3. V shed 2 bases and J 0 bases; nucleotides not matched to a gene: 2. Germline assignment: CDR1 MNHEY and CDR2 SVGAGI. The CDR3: CASSYVQGASYEQYF. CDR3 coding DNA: TGTGCCAGCAGTTACGTACAGGGGGCCTCCTACGAGCAGTACTTC.

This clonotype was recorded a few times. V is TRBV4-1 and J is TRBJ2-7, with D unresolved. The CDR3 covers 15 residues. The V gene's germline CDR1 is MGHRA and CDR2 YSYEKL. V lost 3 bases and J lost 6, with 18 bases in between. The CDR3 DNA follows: TGCGCCAGCAGCCACCTCCGAATTCGGCTGGGCGAGCAGTACTTC. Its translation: CASSHLRIRLGEQYF.

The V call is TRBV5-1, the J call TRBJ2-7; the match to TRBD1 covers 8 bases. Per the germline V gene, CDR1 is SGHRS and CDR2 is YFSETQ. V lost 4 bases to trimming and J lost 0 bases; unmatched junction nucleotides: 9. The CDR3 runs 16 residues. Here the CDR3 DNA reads TGCGCCAGCAGCCCCTGGACAGGGACCAGCTCCTACGAGCAGTACTTC. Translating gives CASSPWTGTSSYEQYF.

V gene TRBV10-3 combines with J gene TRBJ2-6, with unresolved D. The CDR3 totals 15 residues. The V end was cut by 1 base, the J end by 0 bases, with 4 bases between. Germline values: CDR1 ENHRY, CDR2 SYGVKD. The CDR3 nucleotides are TGTGCCATCAGTGAGTTCCCCTCTGGGGCCAACGTCCTGACTTTC. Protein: CAISEFPSGANVLTF.

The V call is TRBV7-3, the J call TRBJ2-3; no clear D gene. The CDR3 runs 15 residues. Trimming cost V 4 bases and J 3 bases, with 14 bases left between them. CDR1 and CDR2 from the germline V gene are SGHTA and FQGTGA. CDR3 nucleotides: TGTGCCAGCAGCTCGGGCCCTTCACGGACAGATACGCAGTATTTT. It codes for CASSSGPSRTDTQYF.

The CDR3 nucleotides read TGCAGTGCCCTCTTTGGGGGGCGCCTAGCGGGAGTTCACGGGGAGCTGTTTTTT. Its protein product is CSALFGGRLAGVHGELFF. The J gene is TRBJ2-2, the V gene TRBV20-1; TRBD2 aligns across 10 bases. Germline CDR1 and CDR2: DFQATT and SNEGSKA (reference sequence). V shed 6 bases and J 7 bases; nucleotides not matched to a gene: 20. The CDR3 is 18 residues long.

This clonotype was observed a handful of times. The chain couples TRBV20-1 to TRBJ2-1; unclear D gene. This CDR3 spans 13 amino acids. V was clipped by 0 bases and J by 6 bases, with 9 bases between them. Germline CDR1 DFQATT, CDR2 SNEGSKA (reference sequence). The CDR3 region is CSARDPSGNEQFF. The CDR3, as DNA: TGCAGTGCTAGAGATCCTTCAGGCAATGAGCAGTTCTTC.

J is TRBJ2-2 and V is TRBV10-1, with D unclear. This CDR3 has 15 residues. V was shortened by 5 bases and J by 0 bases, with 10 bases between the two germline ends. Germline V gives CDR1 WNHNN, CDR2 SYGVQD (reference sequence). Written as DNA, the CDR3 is TGCGCCAGCAGTAGGTCTAGATCGAACACCGGGGAGCTGTTTTTT. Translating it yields CASSRSRSNTGELFF.

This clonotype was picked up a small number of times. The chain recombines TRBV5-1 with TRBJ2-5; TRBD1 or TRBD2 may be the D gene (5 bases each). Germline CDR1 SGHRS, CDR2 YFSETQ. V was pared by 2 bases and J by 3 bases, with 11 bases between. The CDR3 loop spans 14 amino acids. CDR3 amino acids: CASSLGTAKETQYF. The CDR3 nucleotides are TGCGCCAGCAGCTTAGGGACGGCGAAAGAGACCCAGTACTTC.

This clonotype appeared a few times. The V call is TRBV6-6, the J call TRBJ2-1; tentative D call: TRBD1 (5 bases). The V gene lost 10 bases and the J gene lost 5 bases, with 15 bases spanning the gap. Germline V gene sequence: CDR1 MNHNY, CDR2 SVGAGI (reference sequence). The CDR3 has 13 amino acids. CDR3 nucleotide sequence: TGTGCCACCGAGATATTCAGGGACAATGAGCAGTTCTTC. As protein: CATEIFRDNEQFF.

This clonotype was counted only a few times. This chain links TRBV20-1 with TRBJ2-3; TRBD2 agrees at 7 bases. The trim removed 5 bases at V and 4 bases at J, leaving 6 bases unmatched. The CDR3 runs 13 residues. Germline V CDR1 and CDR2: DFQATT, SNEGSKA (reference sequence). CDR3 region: CSALLAVADTQYF. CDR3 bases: TGCAGTGCTCTCCTAGCGGTCGCAGATACGCAGTATTTT.

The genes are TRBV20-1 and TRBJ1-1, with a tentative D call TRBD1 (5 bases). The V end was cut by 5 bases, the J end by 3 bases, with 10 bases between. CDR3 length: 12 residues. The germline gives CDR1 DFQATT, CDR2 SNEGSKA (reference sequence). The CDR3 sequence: CSARDSYTEAFF. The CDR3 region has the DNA TGCAGTGCTCGGGACTCATACACTGAAGCTTTCTTT.

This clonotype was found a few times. CDR3: CASRGTDMSWIGGYTF. The CDR3 DNA reads TGCGCCAGCAGGGGGACGGATATGTCTTGGATCGGTGGCTACACCTTC. J is TRBJ1-2 and V is TRBV5-1, with D possibly TRBD1 on 5 matching bases. From germline, CDR1 is SGHRS and CDR2 YFSETQ. Trimming removed 5 bases at V and 7 bases at J, with 24 bases between. The CDR3 sequence is 16 residues long.

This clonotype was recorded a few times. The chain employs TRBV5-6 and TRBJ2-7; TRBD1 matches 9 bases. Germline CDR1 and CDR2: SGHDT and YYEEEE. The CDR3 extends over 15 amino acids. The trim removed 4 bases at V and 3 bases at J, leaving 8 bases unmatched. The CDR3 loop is CASSDPGQGDYEQYF. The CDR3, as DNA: TGTGCCAGCAGCGATCCGGGACAGGGTGACTACGAGCAGTACTTC.

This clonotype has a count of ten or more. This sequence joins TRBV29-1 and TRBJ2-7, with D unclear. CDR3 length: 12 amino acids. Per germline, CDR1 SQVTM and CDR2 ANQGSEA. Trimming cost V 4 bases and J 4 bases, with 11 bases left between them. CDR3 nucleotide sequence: TGCAGCGTTGCGGGTAGTGCGTACGAGCAGTACTTC. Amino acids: CSVAGSAYEQYF.

CDR3 loop: CASSDLLSNEQFF. Here the CDR3 DNA reads TGTGCCAGCTCAGACTTATTGAGTAATGAGCAGTTCTTC. V gene TRBV2 combines with J gene TRBJ2-1; D is undetermined. The CDR3 runs 13 residues. Trimming left V 8 bases short and J 7 bases short, with 15 bases between. The germline gives CDR1 SNHLY, CDR2 FYNNEI.

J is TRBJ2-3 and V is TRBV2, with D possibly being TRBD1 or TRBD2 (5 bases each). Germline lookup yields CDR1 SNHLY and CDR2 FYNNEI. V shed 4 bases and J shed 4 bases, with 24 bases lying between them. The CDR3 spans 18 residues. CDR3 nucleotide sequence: TGTGCCAGCAGTGGATTCTCCCGGGACCCTCTCCGCCCAGATACGCAGTATTTT. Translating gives CASSGFSRDPLRPDTQYF.

CDR3 in DNA: TGTGCCAGCAGCTCCGTGACCCAAGAGACCCAGTACTTC. Protein: CASSSVTQETQYF. V is TRBV7-2 and J is TRBJ2-5; no clear D. Germline CDR1 is SGHTA and CDR2 is FQGNSA. Trimming took off 4 bases at V and 1 base at J, with 7 bases between the two ends. The length of the CDR3 is 13 residues.

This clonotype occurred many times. The CDR3 region is CASSLRGPGVETQYF. The CDR3 DNA follows: TGTGCCAGCAGTTTACGGGGGCCGGGAGTAGAGACCCAGTACTTC. The chain couples TRBV12-3 or TRBV12-4 to TRBJ2-5; TRBD1 or TRBD2 may be the D gene (6 bases each). Between the trimmed V and J ends, which lost 2 bases and 4 bases, there was a span of 14 bases. The length of the CDR3 is 15 residues.

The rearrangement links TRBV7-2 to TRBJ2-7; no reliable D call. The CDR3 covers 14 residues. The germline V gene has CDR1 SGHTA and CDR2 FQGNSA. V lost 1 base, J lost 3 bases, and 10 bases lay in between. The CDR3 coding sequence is TGTGCCAGCAGCTTAGGCGTTATGGACTACGAGCAGTACTTC. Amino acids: CASSLGVMDYEQYF.

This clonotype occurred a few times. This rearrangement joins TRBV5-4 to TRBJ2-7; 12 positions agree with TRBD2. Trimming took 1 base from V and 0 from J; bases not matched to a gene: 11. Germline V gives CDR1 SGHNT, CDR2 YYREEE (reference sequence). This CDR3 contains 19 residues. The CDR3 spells CASSLSSGRATGSSYEQYF. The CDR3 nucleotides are TGTGCCAGCAGCTTGTCTAGCGGGAGGGCAACGGGGAGCTCCTACGAGCAGTACTTC.

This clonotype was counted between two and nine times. The CDR3 spells CASRDSANTGELFF. Here the CDR3 DNA reads TGTGCCAGCCGGGACAGCGCGAACACCGGGGAGCTGTTTTTT. This chain connects TRBV6-1 to TRBJ2-2; 7 nucleotides agree with TRBD1. Trimming at V came to 8 bases and at J to 0 bases, leaving 3 bases not matched to a gene. This CDR3 spans 14 amino acids. Germline V gives CDR1 MNHNS, CDR2 SASEGT.